This is a list of T cell receptor beta chains from one sample in a study of shared T cell receptors in the human thymus. Libraries were prepared by immunoSEQ multiplex PCR; TCRdb keeps only in-frame clonotypes and omits some of them. The table has some 760,000 clones, 75% to 90% seen once. These data were also filed under a second study, of human thymus T cells.

Sequences were obtained from thymocytes. These receptors were collected from a girl under three years old with a congenital heart defect. Both conserved end residues are part of each CDR3. D genes are given only for firm matches. Clone size is given for some rows only: seen once, a few or many times, or a class if the clone is expanded.

NA	TRBJ1-1	TRBD1	TRBV6-5	TGTGCCAGCAGTCCACGGACAGGGTTGGCTGAAGCTTTCTTT	CASSPRTGLAEAFF
NA	TRBJ1-1	TRBD1	TRBV4-1	TGCGCCAGCAGCCAAGTATTTTGGAAAGGGGGCTCAGATGAAGCTTTCTTT	CASSQVFWKGGSDEAFF
once	TRBJ2-6	NA	TRBV9	TGTGCCAGCAGTGACTCCAAGTGGAGCTCTGGGGCCAACGTCCTGACTTTC	CASSDSKWSSGANVLTF
once	TRBJ2-1	NA	TRBV7-8	TGTGCCAGCAGCTTAGCCAGGGGGGTCCATTCTTACAATGAGCAGTTCTTC	CASSLARGVHSYNEQFF
NA	TRBJ2-7	NA	TRBV18	TGTGCCAGCTCACCACCGGAGTTCGTGGGACAACTCTACGAGCAGTACTTC	CASSPPEFVGQLYEQYF
NA	TRBJ2-3	NA	TRBV7-9	TGTGCCAGCAGCGCCCATCCGGGGGGCGGGACAGATACGCAGTATTTT	CASSAHPGGGTDTQYF
NA	TRBJ2-7	NA	TRBV18	TGTGCCAGCTCACCACCAGGGCAGGGCGCCTACGAGCAGTACTTC	CASSPPGQGAYEQYF
NA	TRBJ1-2	NA	TRBV4-3	TGCGCCAGCAGCCAAGACGTGACAGGAAAGGGTGGCTACACCTTC	CASSQDVTGKGGYTF
NA	TRBJ2-2	NA	TRBV11-2	TGTGCCAGCAGCTTGGGGAGCGGGTGGAACACCGGGGAGCTGTTTTTT	CASSLGSGWNTGELFF
NA	TRBJ1-6	NA	TRBV2	TGTGCCAGCAGAGACAGGTCTAGCTCCCCCCTCCACTTT	CASRDRSSSPLHF
NA	TRBJ1-2	NA	TRBV6-1	TGTGCCAGCAGTGAAAGTAAACAGTCCAACTATGGCTACACCTTC	CASSESKQSNYGYTF
NA	TRBJ1-5	TRBD1	TRBV7-8	TGTGCCAGCAGCTCATACGGGACAGGGGTTGATAATCAGCCCCAGCATTTT	CASSSYGTGVDNQPQHF
NA	TRBJ1-4	NA	TRBV28	TGTGCCAGCTCATTGGACAGATTCGAAAAACTGTTTTTT	CASSLDRFEKLFF
NA	TRBJ1-1	NA	TRBV28	TGTGCCAGCAGTCTAGAAACGACAGGCCAGAACACTGAAGCTTTCTTT	CASSLETTGQNTEAFF
NA	TRBJ1-6	NA	TRBV19	TGTGCCAGTAGTATATTTAGAACCCGAAATTCACCCCTCCACTTT	CASSIFRTRNSPLHF
NA	TRBJ2-3	NA	TRBV14	TGTGCCAGCAGGTCATACGGGGGCACAGATACGCAGTATTTT	CASRSYGGTDTQYF
NA	TRBJ1-1	NA	TRBV5-4	TGTGCCAGCAGCTTGATTGGGGCCACTGAAGCTTTCTTT	CASSLIGATEAFF
NA	TRBJ1-3	NA	TRBV30	TGTGCCTGGCAGCGGGAAAACACCATATATTTT	CAWQRENTIYF
NA	TRBJ2-3	TRBD2	TRBV5-1	TGCGCCAGCAGCTTGTTATCTCTTAGCGGGGGGAGGATGAGCACAGATACGCAGTATTTT	CASSLLSLSGGRMSTDTQYF
few	TRBJ1-5	NA	TRBV27	TGTGCCAGCAGTTTTGGACGGACTGCCAATCAGCCCCAGCATTTT	CASSFGRTANQPQHF
NA	TRBJ1-2	NA	TRBV28	TGTGCCAGCAGCTCAACTACACAGGGACATAACTATGGCTACACCTTC	CASSSTTQGHNYGYTF
once	TRBJ2-1	NA	TRBV5-1	TGCGCCAGCAGCTATCTGGGGAGGGAGCAGTTCTTC	CASSYLGREQFF